This note documents a single TCR beta chain sequence. The antigen remains unidentified. The data are from a study of shared clonotypes between healthy human individuals. Study-wide findings and caveats: An anticipated effect of sequencing depth on clonotype sharing among donors was recognized. What naive subsets generally showed was a larger estimated richness than memory subsets showed. Depth was large, yet rarefaction showed that sorted-subset sequencing was incomplete.

Each sorted subset replicate got 200 ng genomic DNA, 25,000 to 35,000 genomes. Profiled with immunoSEQ multiplex PCR; TCRdb holds only in-frame clones, not every one. This sample has over 1.5 million clones; approximately 98% occur once, and the top ten carry less than 0.55%. V lost 1 base, J lost 8 bases, and 18 bases lay in between. Germline V gene data show CDR1 as SGHVS and CDR2 as FQNEAQ. The CDR3 spans 16 residues. This sequence joins TRBV7-8 and TRBJ2-1, with a tentative D call TRBD2 (5 bases). This clonotype was sampled from a young man in good health. Sequenced material: naive CD4+ T cells sorted from blood. The subset: CD45RA+ positively selected. CDR3 sequence: CASSLGRWVASHEQFF. CDR3 sequence (DNA): TGTGCCAGCAGCTTAGGGAGGTGGGTCGCCTCCCATGAGCAGTTCTTC.